This T cell receptor beta chain was profiled in a study of blood T cell repertoires in COVID-19. Measured with immunoSEQ multiplex PCR; TCRdb has only the in-frame clones, and not every one. The table has more than 200,000 clones, around 86% seen once. Per the germline V gene, CDR1 is KGHSH and CDR2 is LQKENI. V lost 5 bases, J lost 0 bases, and 4 bases stayed unmatched. This CDR3 is 15 amino acids long. Sequences were obtained from peripheral blood. The V gene is TRBV18, the J gene TRBJ1-3, with TRBD1 identical over 7 bases. This receptor was identified in a woman of 80 years or more with COVID-19, enrolled during active disease. The CDR3 spells CASSTWTGSGNTIYF. For the CDR3, the DNA is TGTGCCAGCTCAACTTGGACAGGCTCTGGAAACACCATATATTTT.